These 29 T cell receptor beta chains were sequenced from one sample in a study of blood T cell repertoires in COVID-19. Assay used: immunoSEQ multiplex PCR; TCRdb lists only in-frame clones, some missing. The repertoire holds roughly 240,000 clones, with about 88% as singletons. Sequenced material: peripheral blood. These receptors were obtained from a man aged 18 to 30 with active or convalescent COVID-19.

The rearrangement uses TRBV6-5 and TRBJ2-1; tentatively, D is TRBD2 (5 bases). Trimming took 7 bases from V and 10 from J, leaving 11 bases between them. The germline V gene has CDR1 MNHEY and CDR2 SVGAGI. The CDR3 sequence is 11 residues long. CDR3 nucleotide sequence: TGTGCCAGCACTCGGGGAATCGAGCAGTTCTTC. It is translated as CASTRGIEQFF.

The J gene is TRBJ2-7, the V gene TRBV7-9; 7 bases line up with TRBD2. The CDR3 is 16 residues long. Germline V gene sequence: CDR1 SEHNR, CDR2 FQNEAQ (reference sequence). V gave up 6 bases and J gave up 0 bases; unmatched junction bases: 11. CDR3 nucleotides: TGTGCCAGCAGTTCCCCCCTCGGCGGGAGCTCCTACGAGCAGTACTTC. Encoded protein: CASSSPLGGSSYEQYF. Variable domain in full (rest from reference TRBV7-9 and TRBJ2-7): DTGVSQNPRHKITKRGQNVTFRCDPISEHNRLYWYRQTLGQGPEFLTYFQNEAQLEKSRLLSDRFSAERPKGSFSTLEIQRTEQGDSAMYLCASSSPLGGSSYEQYFGPGTRLTVT.

This clone was seen just once. The chain uses TRBV7-8 and TRBJ1-3, with D unresolved. CDR3 size: 13 residues. Germline V gene data show CDR1 as SGHVS and CDR2 as FQNEAQ. Trimming cost V 8 bases and J 3 bases, with 11 bases left between them. As DNA, the CDR3 is TGTGCCAGCGGCCTGGGCATTGGAAACACCATATATTTT. This gives the protein CASGLGIGNTIYF.

The chain recombines TRBV7-9 with TRBJ1-2, with D possibly being TRBD1 (6 bases). V was cut by 5 bases and J by 4 bases, with 11 bases left in between. This CDR3 spans 13 amino acids. From germline, CDR1 is SEHNR and CDR2 FQNEAQ (reference sequence). CDR3 DNA: TGTGCCAGCAGCCCGACGACAGGCTATGGCTACACCTTC. It codes for CASSPTTGYGYTF.

The genes are TRBV24-1 and TRBJ2-5, with 10 bases that match TRBD2. Trimming at V came to 2 bases and at J to 4 bases, leaving 6 bases not matched to a gene. The CDR3 consists of 16 residues. Germline V CDR1 and CDR2: KGHDR, SFDVKD. CDR3 DNA: TGTGCCACCAGTGATTCCGGGACTAGCGTAAGAGAGACCCAGTACTTC. Its translation is CATSDSGTSVRETQYF.

This chain links TRBV9 with TRBJ2-2, with 7 bases fitting TRBD1. Germline CDR1 and CDR2: SGDLS and YYNGEE. The CDR3 contains 13 residues. The trim removed 3 bases at V and 4 bases at J, leaving 0 bases unmatched. DNA of the CDR3: TGTGCCAGCAGCGGGACAGGCACCGGGGAGCTGTTTTTT. Translating gives CASSGTGTGELFF.

This chain links TRBV7-9 with TRBJ1-6; tentatively, D is TRBD1 (6 bases). Germline CDR1 is SEHNR and CDR2 is FQNEAQ (reference sequence). V gave up 6 bases and J gave up 6 bases, with 15 bases separating them. There are 15 residues in the CDR3. In nucleotides, the CDR3 is TGTGCCAGCAGTGGACAGTCATCGGGTAATTCACCCCTCCACTTT. Its translation is CASSGQSSGNSPLHF.

As regards this clone: The sample carries other DNA sequences with the same CDR3. This chain connects TRBV28 to TRBJ1-1; TRBD1 is a possible D gene (6 bases). The CDR3 has 13 amino acids. Germline values: CDR1 MDHEN, CDR2 SYDVKM. Between the trimmed V and J ends, which lost 6 bases and 1 base, there was a span of 9 bases. CDR3 bases: TGTGCCAGCAGCTCGGGACAGAACACTGAAGCTTTCTTT. It encodes CASSSGQNTEAFF.

The rearrangement joins TRBV7-8 to TRBJ2-5; 12 bases align to TRBD2. This CDR3 is built from 17 residues. The V and J ends lost 5 bases and 5 bases, in that order; junction bases with no gene match: 12. Germline-derived CDR1 and CDR2 are SGHVS and FQNEAQ. In DNA, the CDR3 is TGTGCCAGCAGCCAAGCCCGACTAGCGGGAGTGTGGGAGACCCAGTACTTC. Translated: CASSQARLAGVWETQYF.

The genes are TRBV27 and TRBJ2-7; D may be TRBD1 (6 bases). CDR3 length: 13 residues. Germline assignment: CDR1 MNHEY and CDR2 SMNVEV (reference sequence). The V end was cut by 6 bases, the J end by 6 bases, with 15 bases between. The CDR3 protein is CASRNGQSFEQYF. The CDR3 nucleotides are TGTGCCAGCAGAAACGGACAGTCGTTCGAGCAGTACTTC.

V and J are TRBV2 and TRBJ1-1; D gene ambiguous. V shed 7 bases and J shed 7 bases, with 10 bases lying between them. The CDR3 consists of 11 residues. Germline V lookup: CDR1 SNHLY, CDR2 FYNNEI. CDR3 nucleotide sequence: TGTGCCAGCACCAATACAGATGAAGCTTTCTTT. Amino acid sequence: CASTNTDEAFF. Combining the CDR3 with reference TRBV2 and TRBJ1-1 gives the whole variable domain EPEVTQTPSHQVTQMGQEVILRCVPISNHLYFYWYRQILGQKVEFLVSFYNNEISEKSEIFDDQFSVERPDGSNFTLKIRSTKLEDSAMYFCASTNTDEAFFGQGTRLTVV.

This rearrangement joins TRBV7-2 to TRBJ2-7; 11 positions agree with TRBD2. V lost 5 bases, J lost 8 bases, and 11 bases stayed unmatched. This CDR3 is built from 15 residues. Germline V gives CDR1 SGHTA, CDR2 FQGNSA. DNA for the CDR3: TGTGCCAGCAGCGGCCCGGGACTAGCGGTAGCCAAGCAGTACTTC. It encodes CASSGPGLAVAKQYF.

This clone is a singleton in its sample. This rearrangement joins TRBV4-1 to TRBJ2-3; maybe TRBD2 (6 bases). The V end lost 1 base, the J end lost 1 base, and 15 bases lay between the germline ends. The CDR3 loop spans 17 amino acids. From germline, CDR1 is MGHRA and CDR2 YSYEKL. This CDR3 reads CASSQGRRGGGTDTQYF. DNA of the CDR3: TGCGCCAGCAGCCAAGGTAGACGGGGCGGGGGCACAGATACGCAGTATTTT.

J is TRBJ2-7 and V is TRBV2; D is unresolved. Trimming left V 5 bases short and J 0 bases short, with 5 bases between. CDR3 size: 12 residues. Germline V gene sequence: CDR1 SNHLY, CDR2 FYNNEI. The CDR3 region has the DNA TGTGCCAGCAGTCCAATCTCCTACGAGCAGTACTTC. Translated: CASSPISYEQYF.

The chain uses TRBV7-9 and TRBJ1-1; 10 nucleotides align to TRBD1. The CDR3 spans 14 residues. Germline CDR1 reads SEHNR; CDR2 reads FQNEAQ (reference sequence). The CDR3 is CASPPGTGDAEAFF. DNA for the CDR3: TGTGCGTCTCCCCCCGGGACAGGGGATGCTGAAGCTTTCTTT. Drawing the rest from reference TRBV7-9 and TRBJ1-1, the complete variable domain is DTGVSQNPRHKITKRGQNVTFRCDPISEHNRLYWYRQTLGQGPEFLTYFQNEAQLEKSRLLSDRFSAERPKGSFSTLEIQRTEQGDSAMYLCASPPGTGDAEAFFGQGTRLTVV.

The chain uses TRBV2 and TRBJ2-4; TRBD1 is a possible D gene (5 bases). The CDR3 sequence is 14 residues long. CDR1 and CDR2 (germline): SNHLY, FYNNEI. With 9 bases removed from V and 6 bases from J, the gap between germline ends came to 18 bases. The DNA of the CDR3 is TGTGCCAGACGTAGTTACAGGTGGATAAACATTCAGTACTTC. It translates to CARRSYRWINIQYF.

The chain joins TRBV6-5 to TRBJ2-2; 9 bases are shared with TRBD2. This CDR3 has 16 amino acids. Germline V gene lookup returns CDR1 MNHEY and CDR2 SVGAGI. V was clipped by 0 bases and J by 9 bases; unmatched bases: 8. Here the CDR3 reads CASSYSSGSHRRELFF. The CDR3 DNA reads as TGTGCCAGCAGTTACTCTAGCGGGAGCCATCGCCGGGAGCTGTTTTTT.

The V call is TRBV5-4, the J call TRBJ2-1; D is possibly TRBD2 (6 bases). Germline V gene data show CDR1 as SGHNT and CDR2 as YYREEE (reference sequence). The germline V and J ends were trimmed by 6 bases and 0 bases, with 13 bases remaining between them. This CDR3 region has 15 residues. DNA for the CDR3: TGTGCCAGCATAAGTCCGGGGGACTCCTACAATGAGCAGTTCTTC. Translating gives CASISPGDSYNEQFF.

The V and J genes are TRBV6-5 and TRBJ1-3; 7 nucleotides align to TRBD1. Per the germline V gene, CDR1 is MNHEY and CDR2 is SVGAGI. This CDR3 has 13 amino acids. J lost 1 base, V lost 8 bases, and 2 bases had no gene match. The CDR3, as DNA: TGTGCCAGCCGCAGGGGGTCTGGAAACACCATATATTTT. Translation gives CASRRGSGNTIYF.

This clone was observed a single time. The chain has TRBV5-1 and TRBJ2-7, with 8 bases matching TRBD2. The CDR3 sequence is 14 residues long. Germline-derived CDR1 and CDR2 are SGHRS and YFSETQ. Losses at the gene ends were 4 bases for V and 5 bases for J; bases not matched to a gene: 8. CDR3 coding DNA: TGCGCCAGCAGCGTGACTAGCGAGCTCCACGAGCAGTACTTC. It yields the protein CASSVTSELHEQYF.

For the CDR3, the DNA is TGTGCCAGCTCACAGACAGGGCCGGGGGTTGGCTGGGAGCAGTACTTC. It yields the protein CASSQTGPGVGWEQYF. The V call is TRBV18, the J call TRBJ2-7; possibly TRBD1 for D (7 bases). Trimming removed 4 bases at V and 7 bases at J, with 23 bases between. Germline lookup yields CDR1 KGHSH and CDR2 LQKENI. CDR3 length: 16 amino acids.

The chain links TRBV4-3 to TRBJ2-1, with TRBD2 as a possible D gene (6 bases). Trimming took 1 base from V and 4 from J, leaving 14 bases between them. The CDR3 runs 16 residues. Germline V gene lookup returns CDR1 LGHNA and CDR2 YSLEER. The CDR3 region is CASSQVLGTVYNEQFF. Written as DNA, the CDR3 is TGCGCCAGCAGCCAAGTCCTCGGGACTGTGTACAATGAGCAGTTCTTC.

Concerning this clone itself: Other DNA sequences from this sample encode an identical CDR3 as well. The CDR3 DNA follows: TGTGCCAGCAGCGGACAGAACTATGGCTACACCTTC. Its translation: CASSGQNYGYTF. The V call is TRBV2, the J call TRBJ1-2, with D possibly being TRBD1 (6 bases). Germline V gives CDR1 SNHLY, CDR2 FYNNEI. The V end lost 6 bases, the J end lost 2 bases, and 7 bases lay between the germline ends. The CDR3 totals 12 residues.

The V call is TRBV12-3 or TRBV12-4, the J call TRBJ1-1, with a weak D call TRBD1 (6 bases). V lost 5 bases and J lost 7, with 14 bases in between. This CDR3 region has 13 residues. CDR3 bases: TGTGCCAGCAGTGGGGGCTCGGACGGTGAAGCTTTCTTT. This codes for CASSGGSDGEAFF.

This chain joins TRBV4-1 and TRBJ2-4; 8 nucleotides line up with TRBD2. This CDR3 has 15 residues. Germline trimming cut 1 base from V and 4 bases from J; bases unmatched to any gene: 3. Germline CDR1 MGHRA, CDR2 YSYEKL. CDR3 coding DNA: TGCGCCAGCAGCCAAGCGGGGGGGTTTAAAAACATTCAGTACTTC. Translated, it gives CASSQAGGFKNIQYF.

This chain joins TRBV2 and TRBJ1-2; D is possibly TRBD1 (5 bases). The CDR3 contains 13 residues. Looked up from germline, CDR1 is SNHLY and CDR2 is FYNNEI. V lost 7 bases to trimming and J lost 8 bases, with 17 bases between them. The chain's CDR3 is CASTLPMTVGYTF. As DNA, the CDR3 is TGTGCCAGCACGCTCCCTATGACAGTCGGCTACACCTTC.

This clone has a single count. This chain uses TRBV5-5 with TRBJ1-1; D remains ambiguous. The germline CDR1 and CDR2 sequences are SGHKS and YYEKEE (reference sequence). V dropped 2 bases and J dropped 0 bases, with 8 bases sitting between them. CDR3 size: 14 residues. For the CDR3, the DNA is TGTGCCAGCAGCTTCACGACATTGAACACTGAAGCTTTCTTT. It encodes CASSFTTLNTEAFF.

J is TRBJ2-5 and V is TRBV28; D not certain. Germline V gene sequence: CDR1 MDHEN, CDR2 SYDVKM. This CDR3 contains 15 residues. V was clipped by 6 bases and J by 3 bases, with 17 bases between them. The CDR3 sequence is CASSRPGALKETQYF. The CDR3 nucleotides are TGTGCCAGCAGCCGCCCGGGTGCGTTGAAAGAGACCCAGTACTTC.

The chain links TRBV11-3 to TRBJ2-2; tentatively, D is TRBD1 (6 bases). The ends were cut back, 5 bases at V and 4 bases at J, with 14 bases in the middle. The CDR3 contains 15 residues. Germline CDR1 is SGHNT and CDR2 is YENEEA. CDR3 in DNA: TGTGCCAGCAGCCATCAGGGGCTGGCCACCGGGGAGCTGTTTTTT. Amino acid sequence: CASSHQGLATGELFF.